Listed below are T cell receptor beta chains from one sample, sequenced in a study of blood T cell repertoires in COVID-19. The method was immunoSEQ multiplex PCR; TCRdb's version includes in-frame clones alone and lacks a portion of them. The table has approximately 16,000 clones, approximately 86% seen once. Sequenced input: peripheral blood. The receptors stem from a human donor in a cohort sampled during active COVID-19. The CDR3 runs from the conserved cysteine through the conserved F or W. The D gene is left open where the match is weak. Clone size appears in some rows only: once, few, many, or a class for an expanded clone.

CASSLVGTGEEGQYF,TGTGCCAGCAGCTTAGTAGGGACAGGAGAAGAAGGCCAGTACTTC,TRBD1,TRBJ2-5,.,TRBV7-2
CASSLEGGSGETQYF,TGTGCCAGCAGCTTAGAGGGCGGTAGCGGAGAGACCCAGTACTTC,.,TRBJ2-5,.,TRBV7-2
CASRYRGAGDTQYF,TGTGCCAGCAGATACCGGGGGGCGGGGGATACGCAGTATTTT,.,TRBJ2-3,.,TRBV2
CASSLSQGGQPQHF,TGCGCCAGCAGCTTGTCCCAAGGGGGCCAGCCCCAGCATTTT,TRBD1,TRBJ1-5,.,TRBV5-1
CASSRDRGNHGANVLTF,TGTGCCAGTAGTAGGGACAGGGGCAACCATGGGGCCAACGTCCTGACTTTC,TRBD1,TRBJ2-6,.,TRBV19
CASSPGQGVAYEQYF,TGTGCCAGCAGCCCGGGACAGGGGGTGGCCTACGAGCAGTACTTC,TRBD1,TRBJ2-7,once,TRBV4-2
CASSFRLAGGSNEQFF,TGTGCCAGCAGCTTCAGACTAGCGGGGGGTAGTAATGAGCAGTTCTTC,TRBD2,TRBJ2-1,.,TRBV7-3
CASSQGTGEYEQYF,TGTGCCAGCAGCCAGGGGACAGGGGAGTACGAGCAGTACTTC,TRBD1,TRBJ2-7,.,TRBV11-2
CASSLDRGGYNEQFF,TGTGCCAGCAGCCTCGACAGGGGGGGCTACAATGAGCAGTTCTTC,TRBD1,TRBJ2-1,.,TRBV7-2
CASSIRQDYNSPLHF,TGTGCCAGCAGCATACGACAGGACTATAATTCACCCCTCCACTTT,.,TRBJ1-6,large,TRBV9
CASSLREYNSPLHF,TGTGCCAGCAGCTTAAGGGAGTATAATTCACCCCTCCACTTT,.,TRBJ1-6,few,TRBV13
CASSQTGTSTRNEQFF,TGTGCCAGCAGCCAAACCGGGACTAGTACCAGGAATGAGCAGTTCTTC,TRBD2,TRBJ2-1,.,TRBV4-2
CASSPPPLLAGGEDTQYF,TGTGCCAGCAGCCCTCCTCCCCTACTAGCGGGGGGGGAAGATACGCAGTATTTT,TRBD2,TRBJ2-3,.,TRBV27